This note documents a single T cell receptor beta chain sequence. This sample is drawn from a study of CD8+ T cells in alopecia areata. The wider study: Treated patients were dosed with oral tofacitinib, taking 5 to 10 mg twice daily.

In each case, RNA was isolated and then reverse transcribed into cDNA as the sequencing template. Sequencing was performed with immunoSEQ multiplex PCR; in TCRdb, only in-frame clones are kept and a portion is missing. The sample consists of about 150,000 clones, about 60% of them appearing once. Sorted populations comprised CD4+ and CD8+ T cells obtained from PBMCs. The CDR3 is 15 amino acids. Germline V gene sequence: CDR1 LGHNA, CDR2 YNFKEQ. V was clipped by 1 base and J by 6 bases; unmatched bases: 8. The V and J genes are TRBV4-2 and TRBJ2-7, with 8 positions matching TRBD2. The sample was CD4+ T cells sorted from blood, taken at week 0. The receptor's source is a human donor with alopecia areata. The CDR3 sequence is CASSQVGTSESEQYF. The CDR3 DNA reads TGTGCCAGCAGCCAAGTTGGGACTAGTGAGTCCGAGCAGTACTTC.